Listed here is a single T cell receptor beta chain. Its antigen is unidentified. This CDR3 has 16 amino acids. The data belong to a study of T cell responses to AZD1222 COVID-19 vaccine. Study results and caveats: Recipients of AZD1222 seropositive at baseline numbered only 6 or 7. Nearly half of the spike-specific TCRs reportedly recognize variant regions that carry no mutations.

Here immunoSEQ multiplex PCR was the method, and the copy in TCRdb shows in-frame clones only, minus some. The sample includes 95,000 to 150,000 clones, roughly 84% of them seen just once. Specimen: peripheral blood, collected on day 0 of AZD1222 vaccination. The TCR comes from an adult in good health. The chain recombines TRBV21-1 with TRBJ1-1. TRBV21-1 is a pseudogene locus. Here the CDR3 DNA reads TGTGCCAGCAGCAACCGGACCCGGGGAAATAACACTGAAGCTTTCTTT. Protein product: CASSNRTRGNNTEAFF.